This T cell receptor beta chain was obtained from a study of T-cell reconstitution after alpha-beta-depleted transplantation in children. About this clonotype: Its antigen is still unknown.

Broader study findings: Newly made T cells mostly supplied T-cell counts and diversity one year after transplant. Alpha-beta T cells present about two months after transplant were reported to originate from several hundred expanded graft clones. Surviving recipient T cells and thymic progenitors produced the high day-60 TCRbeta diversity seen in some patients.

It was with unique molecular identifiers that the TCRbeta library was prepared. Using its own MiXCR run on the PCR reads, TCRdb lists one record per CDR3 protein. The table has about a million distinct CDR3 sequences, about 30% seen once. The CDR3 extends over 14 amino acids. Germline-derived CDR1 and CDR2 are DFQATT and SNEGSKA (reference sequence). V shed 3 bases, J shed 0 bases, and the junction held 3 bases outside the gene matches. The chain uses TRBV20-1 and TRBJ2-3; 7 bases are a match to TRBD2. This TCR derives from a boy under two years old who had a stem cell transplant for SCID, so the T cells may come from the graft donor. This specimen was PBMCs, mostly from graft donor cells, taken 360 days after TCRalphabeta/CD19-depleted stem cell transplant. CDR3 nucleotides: TGCAGTGCTAGTGGGGGACTAAGCACAGATACGCAGTATTTT. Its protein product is CSASGGLSTDTQYF.